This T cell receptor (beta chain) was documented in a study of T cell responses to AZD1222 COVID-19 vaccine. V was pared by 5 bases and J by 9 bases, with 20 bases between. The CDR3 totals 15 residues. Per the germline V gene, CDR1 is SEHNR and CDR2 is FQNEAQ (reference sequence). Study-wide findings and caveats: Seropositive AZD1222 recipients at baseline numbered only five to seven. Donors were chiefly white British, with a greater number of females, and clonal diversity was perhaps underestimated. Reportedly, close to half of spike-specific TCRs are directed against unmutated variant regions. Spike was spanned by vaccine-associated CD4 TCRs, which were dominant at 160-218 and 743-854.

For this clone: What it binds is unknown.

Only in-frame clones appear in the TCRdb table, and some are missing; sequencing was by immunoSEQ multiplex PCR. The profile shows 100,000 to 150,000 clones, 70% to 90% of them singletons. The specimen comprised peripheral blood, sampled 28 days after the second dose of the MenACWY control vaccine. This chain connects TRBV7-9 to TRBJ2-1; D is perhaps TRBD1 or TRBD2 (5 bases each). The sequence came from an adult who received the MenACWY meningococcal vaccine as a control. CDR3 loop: CASSRGAGSMSEQFF. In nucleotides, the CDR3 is TGTGCCAGCAGCCGAGGCGCAGGGAGTATGAGTGAGCAGTTCTTC.